This T cell receptor beta chain was documented in a study of spatial heterogeneity in lung cancer. TCRdb analysed the 5' RACE reads with MiXCR anew, one entry per CDR3 protein. The top ten hold roughly 28% of the sample, which has about 13,000 distinct CDR3 sequences, 9.5% to 13% seen once. This clonotype came up many times. Regarding time point: sample taken at primary tumor resection. Whole RNA, which was extracted from tumor, nontumor lung tissue or frozen PBMC, was sequenced without any cell sorting. CDR1 is SEHNR and CDR2 is FQNEAQ in the germline V gene (reference sequence). CDR3 size: 14 residues. V lost 0 bases to trimming and J lost 5 bases, with 7 bases between them.

The sequence was collected from a male donor with early-stage non-small cell lung cancer. The rearrangement links TRBV7-9 to TRBJ1-4, with D hard to call. Sequenced material: PBMCs, taken at surgery. CDR3 protein: CASSLAAGNEKLFF. For the CDR3, the DNA is TGTGCCAGCAGCTTAGCTGCCGGGAATGAAAAACTGTTTTTT.